This T cell receptor (beta chain) comes out of a study of T cell changes during pregnancy in multiple sclerosis. This clone was recorded only once. The CDR3 extends over 15 amino acids. From germline, CDR1 is SGHRS and CDR2 YFSETQ. With V trimmed by 4 bases and J by 1 base, 5 bases remained unmatched. Generated by immunoSEQ multiplex PCR, the TCRdb table keeps only in-frame clones and is missing some. This sample has 42,000 or so clones, with almost 95% found just once. Sequencing was performed on CD4+ T cells from peripheral blood mononuclear cells, taken after pregnancy. The chain employs TRBV5-1 and TRBJ1-1; 9 bases align to TRBD1. The sequence derives from a female donor with multiple sclerosis, enrolled in a pregnancy study. CDR3 bases: TGCGCCAGCAGCACCTACAGGGGGCAGAACACTGAAGCTTTCTTT. Its protein is CASSTYRGQNTEAFF.